This TCR beta chain is from a study of OX40 agonist ivuxolimab in advanced cancers. Produced via immunoSEQ multiplex PCR; TCRdb's table is partial and in-frame only. The data show tens of thousands of clones, with around 92% seen just once and nearly 15% held by the top ten. The CDR3 has 16 residues. The V segment lost 4 bases and the J segment 6 bases; nucleotides outside the gene matches: 10. Germline loops: CDR1 SGHVS, CDR2 FQNEAQ. The source material was CD4+ or CD8+ T cells sorted from blood, sampled in a trial of the OX40 agonist ivuxolimab. This TCR was sampled from an adult with an advanced solid tumor such as melanoma, head and neck, liver or kidney cancer. V is TRBV7-8 and J is TRBJ2-1, with 9 bases identical to TRBD2. The CDR3 DNA follows: TGTGCCAGCAGCTCGGGGGTAGCGGGAGTTTTCAATGAGCAGTTCTTC. Amino acids: CASSSGVAGVFNEQFF.